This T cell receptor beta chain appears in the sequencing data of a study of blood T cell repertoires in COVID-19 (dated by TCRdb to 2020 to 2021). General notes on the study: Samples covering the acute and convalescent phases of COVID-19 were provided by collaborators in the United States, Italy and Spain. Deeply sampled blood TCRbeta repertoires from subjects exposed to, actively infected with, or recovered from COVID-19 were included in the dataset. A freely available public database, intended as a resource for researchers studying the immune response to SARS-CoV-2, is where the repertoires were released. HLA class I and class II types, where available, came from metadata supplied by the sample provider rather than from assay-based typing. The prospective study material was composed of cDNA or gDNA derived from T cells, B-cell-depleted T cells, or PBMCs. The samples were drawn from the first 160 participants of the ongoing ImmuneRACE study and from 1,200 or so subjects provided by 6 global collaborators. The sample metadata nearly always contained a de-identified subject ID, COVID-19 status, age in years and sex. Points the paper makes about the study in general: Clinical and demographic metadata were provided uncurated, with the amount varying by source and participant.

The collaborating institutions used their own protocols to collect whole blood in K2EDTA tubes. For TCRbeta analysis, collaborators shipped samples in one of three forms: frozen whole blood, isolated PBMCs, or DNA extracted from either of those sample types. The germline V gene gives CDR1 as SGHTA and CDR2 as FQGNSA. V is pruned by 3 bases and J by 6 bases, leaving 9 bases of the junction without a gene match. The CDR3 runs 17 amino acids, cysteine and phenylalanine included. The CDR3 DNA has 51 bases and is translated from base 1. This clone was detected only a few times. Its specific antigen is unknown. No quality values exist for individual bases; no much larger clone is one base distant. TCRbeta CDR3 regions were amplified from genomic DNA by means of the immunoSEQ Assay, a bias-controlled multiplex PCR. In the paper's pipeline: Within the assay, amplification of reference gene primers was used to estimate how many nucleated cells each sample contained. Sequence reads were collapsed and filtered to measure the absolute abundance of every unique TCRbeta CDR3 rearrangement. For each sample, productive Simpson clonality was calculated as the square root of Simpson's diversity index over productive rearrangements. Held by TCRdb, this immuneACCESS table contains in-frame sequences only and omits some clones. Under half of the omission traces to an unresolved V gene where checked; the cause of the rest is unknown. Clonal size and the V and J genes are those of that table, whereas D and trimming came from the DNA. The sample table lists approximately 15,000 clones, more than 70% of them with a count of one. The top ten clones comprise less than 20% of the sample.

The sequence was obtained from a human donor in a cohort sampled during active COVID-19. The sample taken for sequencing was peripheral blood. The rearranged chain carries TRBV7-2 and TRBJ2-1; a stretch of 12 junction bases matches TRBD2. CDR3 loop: CASSLTTTSGSVNEQFF. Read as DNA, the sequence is TGTGCCAGCAGCTTGACGACGACTAGCGGGAGCGTCAATGAGCAGTTCTTC.